One TCR beta chain is described in this entry. The target antigen is unknown. This entry comes from a study of CD8 T cells in Susac syndrome. Study at large: When their blood was taken, the Susac syndrome patients had either not yet had any therapy, were taking corticosteroids, or were taking intravenous immunoglobulin alone.

The CDR3 is made up of 15 amino acids. Germline lookup yields CDR1 DFQATT and CDR2 SNEGSKA (reference sequence). V gave up 5 bases and J gave up 6 bases; unmatched junction bases: 12. Reverse transcription used roughly 0.5 to 1 ug RNA and random hexamers. TCRdb analysed the immunoSEQ multiplex PCR reads with MiXCR anew, one entry per CDR3 protein. Here the sample spans tens of thousands of distinct CDR3 sequences, 85% to 95% being singletons. General study results and limits: Clonal expansion did not appear in Susac syndrome CD4+ T cell repertoires.

All included Susac syndrome patients satisfied recently defined diagnostic criteria for definite or probable disease. Both CD4+ and CD8+ T cells were negatively isolated, and TEMRA cells underwent FACS enrichment. Sequencing was carried out using CD4+ T cells from PBMCs. This receptor was identified in a human donor with Susac syndrome. J is TRBJ2-1 and V is TRBV20-1; 8 bases agree with TRBD2. The DNA of the CDR3 is TGCAGTGCTGGGATTGACGGGGGGGCCGTCAATGAGCAGTTCTTC. Its translation: CSAGIDGGAVNEQFF.